The 8 T cell receptor beta chains in this list originate from one sample, sequenced in a study of OX40 agonist ivuxolimab in advanced cancers. Sequencing used immunoSEQ multiplex PCR; TCRdb keeps in-frame clones, though not all of them. The sample has about 79,000 clones; roughly 94% are singletons. Sequencing used CD4+ or CD8+ T cells sorted from blood, obtained in a trial of the OX40 agonist ivuxolimab. The receptors were sampled from an adult with an advanced solid tumor such as melanoma, head and neck, liver or kidney cancer.

The V call is TRBV5-1, the J call TRBJ2-3; D not certain. This CDR3 has 12 residues. With 2 bases removed from V and 6 bases from J, the gap between germline ends came to 7 bases. In germline, CDR1 is SGHRS, CDR2 YFSETQ. CDR3 sequence reads: CASSFVEDTQYF. The CDR3 DNA is TGCGCCAGCAGCTTCGTCGAGGATACGCAGTATTTT.

The chain recombines TRBV10-3 with TRBJ1-1; perhaps TRBD1 as D (5 bases). The CDR3 runs to 14 residues. Trimming pared 2 bases from V and 5 bases from J, leaving 12 bases between. The V gene's germline CDR1 is ENHRY and CDR2 SYGVKD. CDR3 region: CAISEGTRDTEAFF. The CDR3 region has the DNA TGTGCCATCAGTGAGGGAACCAGGGATACTGAAGCTTTCTTT.

The rearrangement links TRBV19 to TRBJ2-5; D gene ambiguous. Germline assignment: CDR1 LNHDA and CDR2 SQIVND (reference sequence). The CDR3 covers 13 residues. V was shortened by 3 bases and J by 1 base, with 6 bases between the two germline ends. The CDR3 region is CASSIMGQETQYF. The DNA of the CDR3 is TGTGCCAGTAGTATCATGGGCCAAGAGACCCAGTACTTC.

The V and J genes are TRBV7-9 and TRBJ1-2, with D tentatively TRBD1 (5 bases). V shed 0 bases and J shed 8 bases, with 16 bases lying between them. There are 15 residues in the CDR3. CDR1 and CDR2 (germline): SEHNR, FQNEAQ (reference sequence). The DNA for the CDR3 is TGTGCCAGCAGCTTAGCTCTAGACAGCCCTAACGGCTACACCTTC. Translation: CASSLALDSPNGYTF.

This chain uses TRBV9 with TRBJ2-1, with 8 bases that match TRBD1. The CDR3 extends over 16 amino acids. V dropped 0 bases and J dropped 4; count of bases not matched to a gene: 6. Per germline, CDR1 SGDLS and CDR2 YYNGEE. In DNA form, the CDR3 reads TGTGCCAGCAGCGTAGGAGGGACAGGTAGTTACAATGAGCAGTTCTTC. Encoded protein: CASSVGGTGSYNEQFF.

This clone occurred once. The rearrangement links TRBV29-1 to TRBJ2-2; TRBD2 matches 7 bases. The junction had 1 base not matched to a gene; V was cut back by 3 bases and J by 6 bases. The CDR3 consists of 12 residues. Germline V CDR1 and CDR2: SQVTM, ANQGSEA. CDR3 loop: CSVEGGAGELFF. CDR3 DNA: TGCAGCGTTGAGGGGGGGGCCGGGGAGCTGTTTTTT.

The rearrangement uses TRBV7-9 and TRBJ2-5, with 10 positions matching TRBD2. After removal of 2 bases from V and 3 bases from J, the junction contained 15 bases not matched to a gene. The V gene's germline CDR1 is SEHNR and CDR2 FQNEAQ (reference sequence). The CDR3 length is 19 residues. CDR3 sequence: CASSLLLAGRAVWEETQYF. CDR3 DNA: TGTGCCAGCAGCTTATTACTAGCGGGGAGGGCGGTTTGGGAAGAGACCCAGTACTTC.

The rearrangement joins TRBV7-9 to TRBJ2-7, with 9 nucleotides matching TRBD1. Germline V CDR1 and CDR2: SEHNR, FQNEAQ (reference sequence). The CDR3 sequence is 14 residues long. The ends lost 5 bases at V and 6 bases at J; junction bases unmatched: 8. CDR3 sequence: CASSKPDRGPEQYF. CDR3 in DNA: TGTGCCAGCAGCAAACCGGACAGGGGACCCGAGCAGTACTTC.